This TCR beta chain was captured in a study of T cell changes during pregnancy in multiple sclerosis. The table came from immunoSEQ multiplex PCR; TCRdb's copy has only in-frame clones and leaves some out. The data hold under 75,000 clones, with 80% to 95% observed a single time. This TCR was sampled from a female donor with multiple sclerosis, enrolled in a pregnancy study. This material consisted of CD4+ T cells from peripheral blood mononuclear cells, taken after pregnancy.

The CDR3 loop is CASSPRTSVNTGELFF. CDR3 nucleotides: TGTGCCAGCAGTCCCAGGACTAGCGTGAACACCGGGGAGCTGTTTTTT. V usage is TRBV7-9 and J usage is TRBJ2-2; TRBD2 aligns across 9 bases. The V gene's germline CDR1 is SEHNR and CDR2 FQNEAQ (reference sequence). Trimming at V came to 6 bases and at J to 1 base, leaving 6 bases not matched to a gene. The CDR3 is made up of 16 amino acids. The variable domain in full, completed from reference TRBV7-9 and TRBJ2-2, reads DTGVSQNPRHKITKRGQNVTFRCDPISEHNRLYWYRQTLGQGPEFLTYFQNEAQLEKSRLLSDRFSAERPKGSFSTLEIQRTEQGDSAMYLCASSPRTSVNTGELFFGEGSRLTVL.